A single T cell receptor (beta chain) is shown here with its context. The sample belongs to a study of blood T cell repertoires in COVID-19. The wider study: Samples of COVID-19 (acute and convalescent) were obtained from the United States, Italy and Spain. Nucleic acid was either cDNA or gDNA, and it came from T cells, B-cell-depleted T cells, or PBMCs.

In the original workflow: Estimation of nucleated cell counts relied on the amplification of reference gene primers. Repertoires were generated with immunoSEQ multiplex PCR, while TCRdb's copy carries only in-frame clones and drops some. The V and J calls and clone size come from that table; D and trimming were worked out from the DNA. The data show about 110,000 clones, 70% to 80% seen once. Trimming took 8 bases from V and 3 from J, leaving 13 bases between them. The CDR3 covers 13 residues. Germline loops: CDR1 ENHRY, CDR2 SYGVKD. The V gene is TRBV10-3, the J gene TRBJ1-1, with D possibly TRBD1 on 6 matching bases. The TCR originated in a man between 65 and 79 years old with active or convalescent COVID-19. The sequenced material came from peripheral blood. The CDR3 reads CAIGGARYTEAFF. The CDR3 nucleotides read TGTGCCATCGGGGGGGCTCGATACACTGAAGCTTTCTTT.